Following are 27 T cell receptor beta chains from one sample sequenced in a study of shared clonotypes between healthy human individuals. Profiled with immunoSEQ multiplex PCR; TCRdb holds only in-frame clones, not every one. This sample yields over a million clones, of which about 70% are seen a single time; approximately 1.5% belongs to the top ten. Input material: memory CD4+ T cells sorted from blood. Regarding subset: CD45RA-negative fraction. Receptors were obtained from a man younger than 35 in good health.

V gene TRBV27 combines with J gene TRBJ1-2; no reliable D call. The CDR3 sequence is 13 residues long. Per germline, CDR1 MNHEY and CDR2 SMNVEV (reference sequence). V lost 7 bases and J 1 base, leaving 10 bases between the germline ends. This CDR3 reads CASKATLNYGYTF. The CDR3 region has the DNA TGTGCCAGCAAGGCCACCCTTAACTATGGCTACACCTTC.

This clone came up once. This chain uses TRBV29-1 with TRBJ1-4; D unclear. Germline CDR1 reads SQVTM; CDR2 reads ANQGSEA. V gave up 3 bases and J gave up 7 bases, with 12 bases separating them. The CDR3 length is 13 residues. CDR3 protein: CSVDGQVGEKLFF. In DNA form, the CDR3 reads TGCAGCGTTGATGGCCAGGTTGGTGAAAAACTGTTTTTT.

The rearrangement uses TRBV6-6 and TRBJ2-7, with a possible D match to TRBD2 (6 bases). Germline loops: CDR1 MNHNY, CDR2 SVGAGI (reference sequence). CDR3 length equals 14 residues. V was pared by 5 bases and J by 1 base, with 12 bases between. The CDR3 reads CASSPTGVSYEQYF. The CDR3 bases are TGTGCCAGCAGTCCCACGGGGGTTTCCTACGAGCAGTACTTC.

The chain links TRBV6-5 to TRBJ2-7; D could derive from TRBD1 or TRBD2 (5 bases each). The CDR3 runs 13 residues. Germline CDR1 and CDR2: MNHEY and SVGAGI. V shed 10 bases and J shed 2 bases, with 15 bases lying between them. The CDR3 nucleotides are TGTGCCACCACAGGACCGGGGCCCTACGAGCAGTACTTC. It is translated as CATTGPGPYEQYF.

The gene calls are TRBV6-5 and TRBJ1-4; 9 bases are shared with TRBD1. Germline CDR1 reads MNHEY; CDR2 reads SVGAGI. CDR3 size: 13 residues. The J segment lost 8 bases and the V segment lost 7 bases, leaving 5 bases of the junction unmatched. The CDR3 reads CASKGQGREKLFF. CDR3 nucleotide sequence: TGTGCCAGCAAAGGACAGGGGAGGGAAAAACTGTTTTTT.

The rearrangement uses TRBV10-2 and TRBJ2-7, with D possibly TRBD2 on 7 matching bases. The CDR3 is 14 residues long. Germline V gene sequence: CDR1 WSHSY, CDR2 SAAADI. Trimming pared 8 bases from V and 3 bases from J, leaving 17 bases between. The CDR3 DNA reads TGCGCCAGCTCGTGGGGGGGCCTAAACTACGAGCAGTACTTC. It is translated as CASSWGGLNYEQYF.

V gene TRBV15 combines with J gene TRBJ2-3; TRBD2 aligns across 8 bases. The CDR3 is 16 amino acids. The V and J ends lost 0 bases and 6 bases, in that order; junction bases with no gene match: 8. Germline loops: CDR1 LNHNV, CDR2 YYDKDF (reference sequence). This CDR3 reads CATSRERAGARDTQYF. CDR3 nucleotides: TGTGCCACCAGCAGAGAAAGAGCGGGGGCGAGGGATACGCAGTATTTT.

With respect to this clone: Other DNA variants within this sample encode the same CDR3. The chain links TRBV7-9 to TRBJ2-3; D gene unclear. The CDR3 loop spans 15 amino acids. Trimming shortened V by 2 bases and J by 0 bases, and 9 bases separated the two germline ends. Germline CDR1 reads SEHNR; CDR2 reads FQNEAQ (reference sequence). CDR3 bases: TGTGCCAGCAGCTTAAGGGCGGTTAGCACAGATACGCAGTATTTT. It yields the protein CASSLRAVSTDTQYF.

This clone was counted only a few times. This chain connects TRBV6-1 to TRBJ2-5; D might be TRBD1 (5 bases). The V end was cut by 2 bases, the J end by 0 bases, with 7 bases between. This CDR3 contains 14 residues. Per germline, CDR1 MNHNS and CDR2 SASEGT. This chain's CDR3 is CASSESGYQETQYF. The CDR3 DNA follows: TGTGCCAGCAGTGAATCAGGGTACCAAGAGACCCAGTACTTC.

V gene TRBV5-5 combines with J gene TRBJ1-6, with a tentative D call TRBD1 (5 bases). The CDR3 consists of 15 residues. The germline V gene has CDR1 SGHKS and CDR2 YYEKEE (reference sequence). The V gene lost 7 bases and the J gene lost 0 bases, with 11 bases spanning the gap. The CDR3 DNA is TGTGCCAGCGGGGCGGGACCCTCCTATAATTCACCCCTCCACTTT. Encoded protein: CASGAGPSYNSPLHF.

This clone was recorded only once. The CDR3: CASSQDLLAGPYQETQYF. The DNA for the CDR3 is TGTGCCAGCAGCCAAGATCTCCTAGCGGGGCCGTACCAAGAGACCCAGTACTTC. V and J are TRBV5-4 and TRBJ2-5; 9 nucleotides match TRBD2. CDR1 is SGHNT, CDR2 YYREEE, per germline (reference sequence). The trim removed 4 bases at V and 0 bases at J, leaving 13 bases unmatched. This CDR3 has 18 amino acids.

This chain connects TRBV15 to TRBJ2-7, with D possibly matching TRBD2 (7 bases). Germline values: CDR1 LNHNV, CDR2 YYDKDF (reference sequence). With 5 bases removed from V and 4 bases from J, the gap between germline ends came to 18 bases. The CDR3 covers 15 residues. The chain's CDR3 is CATSASRGGGYEQYF. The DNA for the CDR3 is TGTGCCACCAGCGCGTCCCGGGGAGGGGGATACGAGCAGTACTTC.

This chain's CDR3 is CASSLQGGGNQPQHF. The CDR3 bases are TGCGCCAGCAGCTTACAGGGCGGGGGCAATCAGCCCCAGCATTTT. The rearrangement uses TRBV5-1 and TRBJ1-5, with TRBD1 as a possible D gene (6 bases). Germline V gives CDR1 SGHRS, CDR2 YFSETQ. Trimming stripped 2 bases from V and 2 bases from J, with 11 bases between. CDR3 length: 15 amino acids.

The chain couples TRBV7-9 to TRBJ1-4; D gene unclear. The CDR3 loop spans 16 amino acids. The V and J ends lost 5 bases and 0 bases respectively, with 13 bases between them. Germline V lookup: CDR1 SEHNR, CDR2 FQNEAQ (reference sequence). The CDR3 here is CASSLLQVATNEKLFF. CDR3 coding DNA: TGTGCCAGCAGCCTACTACAAGTTGCAACTAATGAAAAACTGTTTTTT.

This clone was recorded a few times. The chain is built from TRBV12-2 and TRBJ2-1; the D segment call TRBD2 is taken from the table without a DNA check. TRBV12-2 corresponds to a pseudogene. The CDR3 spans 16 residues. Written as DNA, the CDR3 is TGTGCAAGTCGCTTAGTGGTCACCGGGGGGGTGGATGAGCAGTTCTTC. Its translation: CASRLVVTGGVDEQFF.

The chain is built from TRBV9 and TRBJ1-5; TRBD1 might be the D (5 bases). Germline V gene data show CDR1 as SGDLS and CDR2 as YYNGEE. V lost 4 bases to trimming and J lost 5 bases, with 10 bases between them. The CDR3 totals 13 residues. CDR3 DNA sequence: TGTGCCAGCAGCAGCCTAGGGGATCAGCCCCAGCATTTT. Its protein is CASSSLGDQPQHF. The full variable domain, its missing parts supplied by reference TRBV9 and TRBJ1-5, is DSGVTQTPKHLITATGQRVTLRCSPRSGDLSVYWYQQSLDQGLQFLIQYYNGEERAKGNILERFSAQQFPDLHSELNLSSLELGDSALYFCASSSLGDQPQHFGDGTRLSIL.

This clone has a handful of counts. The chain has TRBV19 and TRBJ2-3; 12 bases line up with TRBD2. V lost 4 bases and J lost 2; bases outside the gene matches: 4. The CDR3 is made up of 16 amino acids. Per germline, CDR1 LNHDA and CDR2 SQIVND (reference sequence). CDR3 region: CASSKRTSGITDTQYF. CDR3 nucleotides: TGTGCCAGTAGTAAACGGACTAGCGGGATCACAGATACGCAGTATTTT.

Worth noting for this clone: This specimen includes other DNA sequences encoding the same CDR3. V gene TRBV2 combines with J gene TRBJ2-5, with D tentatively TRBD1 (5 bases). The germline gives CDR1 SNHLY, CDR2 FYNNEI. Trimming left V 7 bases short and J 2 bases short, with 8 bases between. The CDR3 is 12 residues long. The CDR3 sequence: CASKQEQETQYF. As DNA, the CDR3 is TGTGCCAGCAAACAGGAGCAAGAGACCCAGTACTTC.

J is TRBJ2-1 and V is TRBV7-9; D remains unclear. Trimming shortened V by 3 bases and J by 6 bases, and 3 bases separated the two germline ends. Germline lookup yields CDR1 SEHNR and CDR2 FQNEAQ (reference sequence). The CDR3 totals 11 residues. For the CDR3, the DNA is TGTGCCAGCAGCTTCACCAATGAGCAGTTCTTC. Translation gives CASSFTNEQFF.

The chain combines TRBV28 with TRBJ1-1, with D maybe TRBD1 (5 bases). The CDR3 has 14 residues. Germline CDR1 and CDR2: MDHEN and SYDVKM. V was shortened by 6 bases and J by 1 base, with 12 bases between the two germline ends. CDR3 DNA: TGTGCCAGCAGCCGCTTTGGGACGAACACTGAAGCTTTCTTT. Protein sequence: CASSRFGTNTEAFF.

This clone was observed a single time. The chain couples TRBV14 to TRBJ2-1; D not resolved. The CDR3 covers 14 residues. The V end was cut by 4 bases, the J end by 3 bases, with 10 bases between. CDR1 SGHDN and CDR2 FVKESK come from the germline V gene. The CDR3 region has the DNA TGTGCCAGCAGCCGAATCCTAGGCTACAATGAGCAGTTCTTC. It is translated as CASSRILGYNEQFF.

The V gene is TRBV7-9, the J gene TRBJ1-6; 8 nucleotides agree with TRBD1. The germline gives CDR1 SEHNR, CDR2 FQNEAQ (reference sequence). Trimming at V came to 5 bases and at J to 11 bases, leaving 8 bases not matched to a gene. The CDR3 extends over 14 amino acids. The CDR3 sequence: CASSTTGGRPPLHF. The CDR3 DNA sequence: TGTGCCAGCAGCACTACAGGGGGTCGGCCACCCCTCCACTTT.

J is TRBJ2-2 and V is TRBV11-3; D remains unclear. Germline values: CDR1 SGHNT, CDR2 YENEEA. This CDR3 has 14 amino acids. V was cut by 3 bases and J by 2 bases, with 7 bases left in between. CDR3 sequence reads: CASSLPGNTGELFF. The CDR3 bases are TGTGCCAGCAGCTTGCCGGGTAACACCGGGGAGCTGTTTTTT.

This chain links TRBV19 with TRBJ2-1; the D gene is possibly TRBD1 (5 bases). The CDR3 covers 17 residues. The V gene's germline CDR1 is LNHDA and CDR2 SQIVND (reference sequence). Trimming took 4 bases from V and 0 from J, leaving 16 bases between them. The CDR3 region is CASSRVGLGSSYNEQFF. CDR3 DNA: TGTGCCAGTAGTAGGGTGGGGCTGGGAAGCTCCTACAATGAGCAGTTCTTC.

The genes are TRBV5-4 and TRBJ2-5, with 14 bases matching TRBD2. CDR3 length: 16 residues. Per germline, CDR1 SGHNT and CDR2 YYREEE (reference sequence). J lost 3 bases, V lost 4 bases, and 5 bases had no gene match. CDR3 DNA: TGTGCCAGCAGCCCAGGGACTAGCGGGAGTGAAGAGACCCAGTACTTC. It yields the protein CASSPGTSGSEETQYF.

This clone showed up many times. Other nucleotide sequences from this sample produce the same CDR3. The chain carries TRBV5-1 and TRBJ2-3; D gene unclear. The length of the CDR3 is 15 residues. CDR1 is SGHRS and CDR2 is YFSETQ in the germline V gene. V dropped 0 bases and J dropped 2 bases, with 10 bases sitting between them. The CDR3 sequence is CASSLVGTNTDTQYF. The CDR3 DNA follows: TGCGCCAGCAGCTTGGTTGGCACTAACACAGATACGCAGTATTTT.

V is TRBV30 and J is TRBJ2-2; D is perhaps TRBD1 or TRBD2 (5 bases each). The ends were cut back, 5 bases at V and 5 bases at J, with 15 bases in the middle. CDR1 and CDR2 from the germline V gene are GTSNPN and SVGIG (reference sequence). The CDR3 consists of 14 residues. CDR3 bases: TGTGCCTGGCGTGGGGGTCATAAGACCGGGGAGCTGTTTTTT. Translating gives CAWRGGHKTGELFF. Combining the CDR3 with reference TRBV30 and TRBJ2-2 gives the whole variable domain SQTIHQWPATLVQPVGSPLSLECTVEGTSNPNLYWYRQAAGRGLQLLFYSVGIGQISSEVPQNLSASRPQDRQFILSSKKLLLSDSGFYLCAWRGGHKTGELFFGEGSRLTVL.